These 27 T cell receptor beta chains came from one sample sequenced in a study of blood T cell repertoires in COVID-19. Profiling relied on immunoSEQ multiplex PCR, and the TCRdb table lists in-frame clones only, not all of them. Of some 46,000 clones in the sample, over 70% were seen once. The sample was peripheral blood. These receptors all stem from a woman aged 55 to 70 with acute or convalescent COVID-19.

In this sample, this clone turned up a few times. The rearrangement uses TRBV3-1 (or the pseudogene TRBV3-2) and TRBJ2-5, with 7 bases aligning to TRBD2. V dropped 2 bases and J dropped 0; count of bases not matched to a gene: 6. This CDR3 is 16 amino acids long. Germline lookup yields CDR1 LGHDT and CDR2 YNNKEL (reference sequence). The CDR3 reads CASSQPAGSYQETQYF. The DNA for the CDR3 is TGTGCCAGCAGCCAACCAGCGGGGTCGTACCAAGAGACCCAGTACTTC.

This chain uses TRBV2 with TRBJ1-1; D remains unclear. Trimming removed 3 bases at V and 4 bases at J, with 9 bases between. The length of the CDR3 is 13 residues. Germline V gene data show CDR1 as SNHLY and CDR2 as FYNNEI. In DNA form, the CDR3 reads TGTGCCAGCAGTGACCGGAGGTCCACTGAAGCTTTCTTT. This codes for CASSDRRSTEAFF.

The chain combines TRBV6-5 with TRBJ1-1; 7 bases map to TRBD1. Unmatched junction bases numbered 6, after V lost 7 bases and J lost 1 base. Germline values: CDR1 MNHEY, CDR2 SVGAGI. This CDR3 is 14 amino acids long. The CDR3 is CASKGGLGNTEAFF. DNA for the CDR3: TGTGCCAGCAAAGGGGGCCTTGGGAACACTGAAGCTTTCTTT.

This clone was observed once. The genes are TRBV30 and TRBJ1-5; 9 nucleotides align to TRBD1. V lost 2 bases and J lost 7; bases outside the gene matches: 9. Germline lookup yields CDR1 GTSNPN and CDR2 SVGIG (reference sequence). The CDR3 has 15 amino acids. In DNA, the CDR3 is TGTGCCTGGAGTCCCCGGGACAGGGTGGACCAGCCCCAGCATTTT. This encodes CAWSPRDRVDQPQHF.

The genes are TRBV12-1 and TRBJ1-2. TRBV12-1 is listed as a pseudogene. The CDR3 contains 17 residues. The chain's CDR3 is CASSFAQNGGKRYGYTF. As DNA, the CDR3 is TGTGCCAGCAGCTTTGCGCAAAACGGGGGGAAACGTTATGGCTACACCTTC.

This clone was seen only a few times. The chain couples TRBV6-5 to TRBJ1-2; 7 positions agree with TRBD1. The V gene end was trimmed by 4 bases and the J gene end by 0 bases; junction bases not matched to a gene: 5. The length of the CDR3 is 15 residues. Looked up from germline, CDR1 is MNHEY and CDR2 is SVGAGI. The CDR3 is CASSSPGQTNYGYTF. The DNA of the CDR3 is TGTGCCAGCAGTTCCCCGGGACAGACTAACTATGGCTACACCTTC.

DNA of the CDR3: TGTGCCAGCAGCTCCGGGGGGGCAGACACCGGGGAGCTGTTTTTT. Amino acid sequence: CASSSGGADTGELFF. The chain recombines TRBV7-3 with TRBJ2-2, with 8 bases fitting TRBD2. Trimming cost V 4 bases and J 3 bases; bases outside gene matches: 4. This CDR3 contains 15 residues. Germline CDR1 reads SGHTA; CDR2 reads FQGTGA.

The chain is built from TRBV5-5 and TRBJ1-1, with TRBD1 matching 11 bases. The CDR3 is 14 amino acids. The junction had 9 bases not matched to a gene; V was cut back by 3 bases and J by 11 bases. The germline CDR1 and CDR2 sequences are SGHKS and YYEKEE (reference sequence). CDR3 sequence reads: CASSSGTGGEVAFF. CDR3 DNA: TGTGCCAGCAGCTCGGGGACAGGGGGAGAAGTTGCTTTCTTT.

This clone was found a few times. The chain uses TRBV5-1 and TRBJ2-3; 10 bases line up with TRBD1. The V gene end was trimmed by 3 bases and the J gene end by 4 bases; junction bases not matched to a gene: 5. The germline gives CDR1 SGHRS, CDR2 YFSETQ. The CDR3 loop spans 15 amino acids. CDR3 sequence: CASSSGTGVPDTQYF. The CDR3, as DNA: TGCGCCAGCAGCTCCGGGACAGGGGTCCCAGATACGCAGTATTTT. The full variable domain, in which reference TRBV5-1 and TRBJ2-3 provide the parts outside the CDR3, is KAGVTQTPRYLIKTRGQQVTLSCSPISGHRSVSWYQQTPGQGLQFLFEYFSETQRNKGNFPGRFSGRQFSNSRSEMNVSTLELGDSALYLCASSSGTGVPDTQYFGPGTRLTVL.

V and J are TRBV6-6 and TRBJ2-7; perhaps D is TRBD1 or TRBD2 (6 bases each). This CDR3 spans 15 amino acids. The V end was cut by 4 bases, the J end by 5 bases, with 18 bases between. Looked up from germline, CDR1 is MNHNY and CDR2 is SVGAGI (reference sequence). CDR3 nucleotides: TGTGCCAGCAGTTCCTCAGGGGACTTTCTCGACGAGCAGTACTTC. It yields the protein CASSSSGDFLDEQYF.

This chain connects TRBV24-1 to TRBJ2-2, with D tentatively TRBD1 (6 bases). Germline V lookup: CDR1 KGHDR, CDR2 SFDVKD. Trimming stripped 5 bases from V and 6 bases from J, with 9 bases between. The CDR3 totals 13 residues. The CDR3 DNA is TGTGCCACCAGTGGGGGACAAGCCGGGGAGCTGTTTTTT. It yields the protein CATSGGQAGELFF.

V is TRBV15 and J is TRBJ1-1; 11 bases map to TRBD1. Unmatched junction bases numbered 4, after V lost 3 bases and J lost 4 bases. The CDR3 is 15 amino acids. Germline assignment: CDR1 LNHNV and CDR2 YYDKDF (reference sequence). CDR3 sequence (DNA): TGTGCCACCAGCAGGGACAGGGGGCTCGTCACTGAAGCTTTCTTT. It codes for CATSRDRGLVTEAFF.

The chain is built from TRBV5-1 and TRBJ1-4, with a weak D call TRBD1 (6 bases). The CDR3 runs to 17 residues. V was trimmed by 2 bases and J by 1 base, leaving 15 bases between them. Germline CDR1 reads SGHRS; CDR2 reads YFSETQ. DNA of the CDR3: TGCGCCAGCAGCTTAACAGGGAATCGGCGAACTAATGAAAAACTGTTTTTT. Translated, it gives CASSLTGNRRTNEKLFF.

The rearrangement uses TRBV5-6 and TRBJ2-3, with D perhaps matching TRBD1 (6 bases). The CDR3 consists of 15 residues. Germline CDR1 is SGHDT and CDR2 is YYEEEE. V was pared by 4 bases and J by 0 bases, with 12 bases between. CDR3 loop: CASSRGTTSTDTQYF. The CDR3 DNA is TGTGCCAGCAGCCGAGGGACAACTAGCACAGATACGCAGTATTTT.

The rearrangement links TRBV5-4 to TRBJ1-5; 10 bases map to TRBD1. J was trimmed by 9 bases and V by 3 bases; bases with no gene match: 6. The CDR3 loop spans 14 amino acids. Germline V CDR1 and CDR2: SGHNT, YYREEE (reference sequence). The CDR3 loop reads CASSSGTGVAPQHF. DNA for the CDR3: TGTGCCAGCAGCTCCGGGACAGGGGTCGCGCCCCAGCATTTT.

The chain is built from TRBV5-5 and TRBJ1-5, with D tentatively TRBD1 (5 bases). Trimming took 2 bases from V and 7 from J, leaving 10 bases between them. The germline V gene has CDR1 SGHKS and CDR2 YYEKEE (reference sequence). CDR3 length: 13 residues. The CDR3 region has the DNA TGTGCCAGCAGCTTCGGGGGAGGGCAGCCCCAGCATTTT. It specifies CASSFGGGQPQHF.

CDR3 loop: CASSLQGDYEQYF. CDR3 nucleotides: TGCGCCAGCAGCTTACAGGGGGACTACGAGCAGTACTTC. V usage is TRBV5-1 and J usage is TRBJ2-7; 8 bases line up with TRBD1. V lost 2 bases to trimming and J lost 3 bases; unmatched junction nucleotides: 1. The germline gives CDR1 SGHRS, CDR2 YFSETQ. This CDR3 region has 13 residues. The variable domain in full, with the rest retrieved from reference TRBV5-1 and TRBJ2-7, is KAGVTQTPRYLIKTRGQQVTLSCSPISGHRSVSWYQQTPGQGLQFLFEYFSETQRNKGNFPGRFSGRQFSNSRSEMNVSTLELGDSALYLCASSLQGDYEQYFGPGTRLTVT.

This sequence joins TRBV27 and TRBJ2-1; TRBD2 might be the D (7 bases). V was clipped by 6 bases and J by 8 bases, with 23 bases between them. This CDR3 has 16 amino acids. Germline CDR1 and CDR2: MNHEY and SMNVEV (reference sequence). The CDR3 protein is CASSPRVGGGGYEQFF. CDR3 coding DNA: TGTGCCAGCAGCCCCCGCGTCGGGGGAGGGGGTTATGAGCAGTTCTTC.

CDR3 region: CASSQGQGVVYEQYF. Here the CDR3 DNA reads TGTGCCAGCAGCCAGGGACAGGGGGTCGTCTACGAGCAGTACTTC. The chain uses TRBV13 and TRBJ2-7; 11 nucleotides match TRBD1. The CDR3 is 15 amino acids. The V segment lost 5 bases and the J segment 3 bases; nucleotides outside the gene matches: 6. CDR1 PRHDT and CDR2 FYEKMQ come from the germline V gene (reference sequence).

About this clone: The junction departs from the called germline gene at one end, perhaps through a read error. The CDR3 DNA sequence: TGTGCCAGCAGGGAAGCGGGGGGGTACCAAGAGACCCAGTACTTC. Protein: CASREAGGYQETQYF. The chain couples TRBV2 to TRBJ2-5; 10 nucleotides agree with TRBD2. From germline, CDR1 is SNHLY and CDR2 FYNNEI. The CDR3 is 15 residues long.

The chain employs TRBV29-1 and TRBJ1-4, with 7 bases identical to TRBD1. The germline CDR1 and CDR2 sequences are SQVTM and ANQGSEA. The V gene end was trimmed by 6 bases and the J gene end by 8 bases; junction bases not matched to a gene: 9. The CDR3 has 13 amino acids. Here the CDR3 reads CSVTQGIGEKLFF. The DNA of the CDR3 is TGCAGCGTCACACAGGGGATTGGAGAAAAACTGTTTTTT.

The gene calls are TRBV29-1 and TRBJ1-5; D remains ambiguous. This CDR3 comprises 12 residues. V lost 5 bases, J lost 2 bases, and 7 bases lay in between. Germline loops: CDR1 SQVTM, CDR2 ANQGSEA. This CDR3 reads CSVREGNQPQHF. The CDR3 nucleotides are TGCAGCGTTCGGGAGGGCAATCAGCCCCAGCATTTT.

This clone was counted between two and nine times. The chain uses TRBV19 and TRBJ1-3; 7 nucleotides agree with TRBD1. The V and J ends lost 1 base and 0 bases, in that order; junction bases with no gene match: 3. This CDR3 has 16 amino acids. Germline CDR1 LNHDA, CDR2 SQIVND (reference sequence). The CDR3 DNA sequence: TGTGCCAGTAGTATAGGGGACAGCAGCTCTGGAAACACCATATATTTT. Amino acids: CASSIGDSSSGNTIYF.

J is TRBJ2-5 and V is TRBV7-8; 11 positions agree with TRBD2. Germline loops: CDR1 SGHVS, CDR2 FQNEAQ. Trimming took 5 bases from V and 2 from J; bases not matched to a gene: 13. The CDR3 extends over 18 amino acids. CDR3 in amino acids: CASSINPGLAVTQETQYF. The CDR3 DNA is TGTGCCAGCAGCATAAATCCGGGACTAGCGGTTACACAAGAGACCCAGTACTTC.

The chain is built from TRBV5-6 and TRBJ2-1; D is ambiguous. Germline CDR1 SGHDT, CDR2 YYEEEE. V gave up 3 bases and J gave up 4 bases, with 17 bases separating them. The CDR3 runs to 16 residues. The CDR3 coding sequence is TGTGCCAGCAGCTCTTCATCGGTCCCTCGGTACAATGAGCAGTTCTTC. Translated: CASSSSSVPRYNEQFF.

Here the CDR3 reads CASSLAGEGTQYF. The CDR3 coding sequence is TGTGCCAGCAGTTTAGCGGGGGAGGGTACCCAGTACTTC. The chain couples TRBV27 to TRBJ2-5, with 7 bases aligning to TRBD2. This CDR3 contains 13 residues. Trimming took 2 bases from V and 8 from J; bases not matched to a gene: 5. CDR1 is MNHEY and CDR2 is SMNVEV in the germline V gene (reference sequence).

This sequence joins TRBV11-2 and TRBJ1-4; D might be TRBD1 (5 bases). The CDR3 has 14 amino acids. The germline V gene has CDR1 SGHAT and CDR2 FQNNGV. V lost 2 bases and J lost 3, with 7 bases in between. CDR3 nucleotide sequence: TGTGCCAGCAGCTTAAAAGGGGCTAATGAAAAACTGTTTTTT. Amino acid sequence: CASSLKGANEKLFF.